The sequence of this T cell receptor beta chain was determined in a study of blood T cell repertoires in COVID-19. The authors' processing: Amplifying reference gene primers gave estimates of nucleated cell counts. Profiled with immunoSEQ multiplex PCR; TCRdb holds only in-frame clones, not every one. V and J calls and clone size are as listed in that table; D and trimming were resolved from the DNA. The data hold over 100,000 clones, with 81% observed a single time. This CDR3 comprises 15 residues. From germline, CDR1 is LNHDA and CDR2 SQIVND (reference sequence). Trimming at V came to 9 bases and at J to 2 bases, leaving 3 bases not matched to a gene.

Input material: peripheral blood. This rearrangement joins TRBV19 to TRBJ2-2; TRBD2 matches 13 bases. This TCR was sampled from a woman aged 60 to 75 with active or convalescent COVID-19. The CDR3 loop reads CASRTSGGNTGELFF. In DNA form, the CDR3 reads TGTGCCAGCCGGACTAGCGGGGGTAACACCGGGGAGCTGTTTTTT. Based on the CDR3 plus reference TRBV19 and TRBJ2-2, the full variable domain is DGGITQSPKYLFRKEGQNVTLSCEQNLNHDAMYWYRQDPGQGLRLIYYSQIVNDFQKGDIAEGYSVSREKKESFPLTVTSAQKNPTAFYLCASRTSGGNTGELFFGEGSRLTVL.